This TCR beta chain was captured by sequencing in a study of T cell responses to AZD1222 COVID-19 vaccine. General observations from the study: Receipt of two AZD1222 doses was followed by a rise in Spike-specific TCR breadth and depth. Without day 14 samples, only post-peak T cell repertoires were studied.

The trim removed 6 bases at V and 10 bases at J, leaving 17 bases unmatched. Germline CDR1 and CDR2: LGHDT and YNNKEL (reference sequence). The CDR3 length is 17 residues. Clones were read by immunoSEQ multiplex PCR, and TCRdb kept only the in-frame ones, dropping some. Here the sample spans some 150,000 clones, about 92% being singletons. Comments on this clone: Its target is unknown.

This sequence joins TRBV3-1 (or the pseudogene TRBV3-2) and TRBJ2-1, with 11 bases fitting TRBD2. The source material was peripheral blood, sampled on day 0 of AZD1222 vaccination. The receptor's source is an adult in good health. CDR3 DNA sequence: TGTGCCAGCAGGAAGATGTTAGCGGGAGGGCCCTCAGGGGAGCAGTTCTTC. It yields the protein CASRKMLAGGPSGEQFF.